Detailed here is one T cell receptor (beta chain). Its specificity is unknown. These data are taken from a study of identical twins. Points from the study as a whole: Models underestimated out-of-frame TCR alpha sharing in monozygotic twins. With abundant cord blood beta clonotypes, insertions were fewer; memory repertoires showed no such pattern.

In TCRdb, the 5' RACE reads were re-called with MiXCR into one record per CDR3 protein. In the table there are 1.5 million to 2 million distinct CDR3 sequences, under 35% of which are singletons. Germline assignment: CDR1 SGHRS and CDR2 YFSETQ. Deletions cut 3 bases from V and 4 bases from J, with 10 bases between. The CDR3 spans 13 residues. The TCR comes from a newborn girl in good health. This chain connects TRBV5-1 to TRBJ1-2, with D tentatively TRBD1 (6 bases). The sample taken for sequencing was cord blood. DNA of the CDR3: TGCGCCAGCAGCTGGGGGCTTACCTATGGCTACACCTTC. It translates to CASSWGLTYGYTF.